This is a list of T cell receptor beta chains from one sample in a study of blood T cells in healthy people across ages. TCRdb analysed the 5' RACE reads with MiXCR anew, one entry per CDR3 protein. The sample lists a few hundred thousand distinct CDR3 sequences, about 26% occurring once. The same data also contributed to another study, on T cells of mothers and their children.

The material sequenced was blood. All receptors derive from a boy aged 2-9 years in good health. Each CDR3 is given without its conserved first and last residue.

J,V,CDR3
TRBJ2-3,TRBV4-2,ASSPLAGGRDTQY
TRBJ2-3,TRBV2,ASPPRLADTQY
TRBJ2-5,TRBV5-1,ASSSPRGTSGGLETQY
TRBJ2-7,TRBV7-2,ASSAGHRGYEQY
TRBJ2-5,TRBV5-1,ASSLSAGVQETQY
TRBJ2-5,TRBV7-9,ASSPHDTQY
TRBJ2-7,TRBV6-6,ASSYSGQGAYEQY
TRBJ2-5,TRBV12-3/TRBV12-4,ASSPRLTSSETQY
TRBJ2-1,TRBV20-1,SSQINEQF
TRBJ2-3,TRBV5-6,ATLLAGARDTQY
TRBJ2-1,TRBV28,ASTRGQGAFNEQF
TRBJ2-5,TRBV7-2,ASSAVGSGGLQETQY
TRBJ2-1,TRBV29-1,SSARGGQGYGQF
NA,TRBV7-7,ASSSGPVNEQF
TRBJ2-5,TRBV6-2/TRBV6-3,ASSHSRAETQY
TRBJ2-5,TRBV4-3,ASSQNRGLGETQY
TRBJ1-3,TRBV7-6,ASSWRHGNTIY
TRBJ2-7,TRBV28,ASSLDRGSEQY
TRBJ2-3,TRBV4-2,ASSQEGTADTQY
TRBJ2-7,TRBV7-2,ASRQWGITYEQY
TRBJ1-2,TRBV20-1,STHWRGNYGYT
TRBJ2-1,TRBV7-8,ASSLGLSDSIIYNEQF
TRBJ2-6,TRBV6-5,ATSSGQSGANVLT
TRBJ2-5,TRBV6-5,ASSSGEKTQY
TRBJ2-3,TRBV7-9,ASMEGLAGTDTQY
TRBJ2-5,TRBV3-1,ASSRGLAETQY
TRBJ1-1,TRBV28,ASSYNRGVTEAF
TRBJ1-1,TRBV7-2,ASSLTGRAEAF
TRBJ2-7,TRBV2,ASSETGTTYYEQY
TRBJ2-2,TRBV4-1,ASSRLLPLGGELF
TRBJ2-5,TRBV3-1,ASTMGFGLGETQY
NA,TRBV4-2,ASSRLAGGLVEQF
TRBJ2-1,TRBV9,ASSVEGVGSYNEQF
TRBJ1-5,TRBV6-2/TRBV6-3,ASSYMPEEVQPQH
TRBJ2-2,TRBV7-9,ASSNAGREAGELF